The 29 T cell receptor beta chains presented below share a single source sample, sequenced in a study of cytomegalovirus exposure and HLA in healthy donors. Method: immunoSEQ multiplex PCR; TCRdb's copy keeps in-frame clones and lacks some. The sample lists roughly 60,000 clones, 90% to 95% occurring once. The sequenced sample consisted of PBMCs. These receptor sequences come from a woman between 18 and 30 years old in good health and CMV-seropositive.

Remarks on this clone: The junction departs from the called germline gene at one end, perhaps through a read error. This rearrangement joins TRBV28 to TRBJ2-3, with 8 positions matching TRBD2. The CDR3 covers 16 residues. From germline, CDR1 is MDHEN and CDR2 SYDVKM. Here the CDR3 DNA reads TGTGCCAGCATTTTAGCGGGGATCCCTAGCACAGATACGCAGTATTTT. It yields the protein CASILAGIPSTDTQYF.

J is TRBJ1-5 and V is TRBV28, with 9 bases that match TRBD1. The junction had 7 bases not matched to a gene; V was cut back by 6 bases and J by 4 bases. This CDR3 region has 15 residues. The germline V gene has CDR1 MDHEN and CDR2 SYDVKM. The CDR3 DNA is TGTGCCAGCAGAAGGACAGGGGCTCTTAATCAGCCCCAGCATTTT. Amino acid sequence: CASRRTGALNQPQHF.

The chain joins TRBV19 to TRBJ2-3, with D perhaps TRBD1 (6 bases). There are 16 residues in the CDR3. Germline assignment: CDR1 LNHDA and CDR2 SQIVND (reference sequence). Trimming removed 4 bases at V and 0 bases at J, with 14 bases between. The CDR3 DNA reads as TGTGCCAGTAGTAGACGGACAGACCTGAGCACAGATACGCAGTATTTT. Protein sequence: CASSRRTDLSTDTQYF.

The rearrangement links TRBV6-1 to TRBJ1-5; D is unclear. With 3 bases removed from V and 0 bases from J, the gap between germline ends came to 6 bases. In germline, CDR1 is MNHNS, CDR2 SASEGT. The CDR3 spans 14 residues. In DNA form, the CDR3 reads TGTGCCAGCAGTGACCCCGTTAGCAATCAGCCCCAGCATTTT. Its protein is CASSDPVSNQPQHF.

The chain links TRBV28 to TRBJ2-1; a weak D match, TRBD1 (5 bases). Germline V CDR1 and CDR2: MDHEN, SYDVKM. The CDR3 covers 15 residues. The V end lost 5 bases, the J end lost 7 bases, and 18 bases lay between the germline ends. Written as DNA, the CDR3 is TGTGCCAGCAGTCAACGCGCAGGGTTCTCGAATGAGCAGTTCTTC. Residues: CASSQRAGFSNEQFF. Together with reference TRBV28 and TRBJ2-1, the CDR3 gives the full variable domain: DVKVTQSSRYLVKRTGEKVFLECVQDMDHENMFWYRQDPGLGLRLIYFSYDVKMKEKGDIPEGYSVSREKKERFSLILESASTNQTSMYLCASSQRAGFSNEQFFGPGTRLTVL.

This chain uses TRBV7-2 with TRBJ2-5, with TRBD2 matching over 10 bases. The CDR3 is 16 amino acids. Germline CDR1 and CDR2: SGHTA and FQGNSA. J lost 1 base, V lost 0 bases, and 2 bases had no gene match. The CDR3 here is CASSLAVAGGQETQYF. In DNA form, the CDR3 reads TGTGCCAGCAGCTTAGCGGTAGCGGGGGGCCAAGAGACCCAGTACTTC.

This chain's CDR3 is CASSMYRASQPQHF. Here the CDR3 DNA reads TGTGCCAGTAGTATGTACAGGGCGAGCCAGCCCCAGCATTTT. The chain is built from TRBV19 and TRBJ1-5; possibly TRBD1 for D (6 bases). This CDR3 is 14 amino acids long. V dropped 3 bases and J dropped 7 bases, with 13 bases sitting between them. The germline V gene encodes CDR1 LNHDA and CDR2 SQIVND (reference sequence).

This sequence joins TRBV5-1 and TRBJ2-5; the match to TRBD2 covers 8 bases. V trimming: 0 bases; J trimming: 2 bases; junction bases outside the gene matches: 0. The CDR3 sequence is 14 residues long. Germline lookup yields CDR1 SGHRS and CDR2 YFSETQ. CDR3 protein: CASSLGLAQETQYF. The CDR3 bases are TGCGCCAGCAGCTTGGGACTAGCGCAAGAGACCCAGTACTTC.

The chain recombines TRBV11-2 with TRBJ2-1, with TRBD2 matching over 13 bases. This CDR3 is 15 amino acids long. Trimming removed 1 base from V and 9 bases from J; junction bases left unmatched: 3. The germline CDR1 and CDR2 sequences are SGHAT and FQNNGV. The CDR3 DNA reads as TGTGCCAGCAGCTTAGCCGGACTAGCGGGAGCTGAGCAGTTCTTC. Its translation is CASSLAGLAGAEQFF.

The CDR3: CAWTQRLAGVNEQFF. CDR3 nucleotide sequence: TGTGCCTGGACCCAGCGACTAGCGGGAGTGAATGAGCAGTTCTTC. The chain recombines TRBV30 with TRBJ2-1; 12 bases are shared with TRBD2. Trimming at V came to 4 bases and at J to 7 bases, leaving 8 bases not matched to a gene. This CDR3 is built from 15 residues. Germline V gene sequence: CDR1 GTSNPN, CDR2 SVGIG (reference sequence).

The gene calls are TRBV5-1 and TRBJ2-5, with 8 bases identical to TRBD1. The germline CDR1 and CDR2 sequences are SGHRS and YFSETQ. CDR3 length: 15 residues. With V trimmed by 3 bases and J by 2 bases, 6 bases remained unmatched. The CDR3 nucleotides read TGCGCCAGCAGCTCCGGGACAGGATCTCAAGAGACCCAGTACTTC. Its translation is CASSSGTGSQETQYF.

V usage is TRBV6-6 and J usage is TRBJ1-1; no definite D call. This CDR3 region has 14 residues. CDR1 is MNHNY and CDR2 is SVGAGI in the germline V gene (reference sequence). Trimming cost V 0 bases and J 1 base, with 6 bases left between them. CDR3 in DNA: TGTGCCAGCAGTTACTCGGAGGCGAACACTGAAGCTTTCTTT. Translated: CASSYSEANTEAFF.

The rearrangement joins TRBV19 to TRBJ2-5; a weak D match, TRBD1 (8 bases). The V end lost 5 bases, the J end lost 2 bases, and 15 bases lay between the germline ends. CDR3 length equals 15 residues. Germline V lookup: CDR1 LNHDA, CDR2 SQIVND (reference sequence). CDR3 protein: CASSGGGQVQETQYF. Written as DNA, the CDR3 is TGTGCCAGTAGTGGGGGGGGACAGGTACAAGAGACCCAGTACTTC.

V usage is TRBV4-2 and J usage is TRBJ1-3; the D gene is possibly TRBD1 (5 bases). The CDR3 contains 18 residues. Germline-derived CDR1 and CDR2 are LGHNA and YNFKEQ. V lost 2 bases to trimming and J lost 4 bases, with 21 bases between them. The DNA for the CDR3 is TGTGCCAGCAGCCAACGACGAGGGGAGGTCCGCCGGGGAAACACCATATATTTT. Its protein product is CASSQRRGEVRRGNTIYF.

The chain employs TRBV28 and TRBJ1-4, with TRBD1 matching over 8 bases. Unmatched junction bases numbered 2, after V lost 4 bases and J lost 10 bases. Germline CDR1 MDHEN, CDR2 SYDVKM. There are 12 residues in the CDR3. The CDR3, as DNA: TGTGCCAGCAGTTCTACAGGGGGAAAACTGTTTTTT. Translation gives CASSSTGGKLFF.

This chain connects TRBV21-1 to TRBJ1-5; the table's D call, TRBD1, was not checked against the DNA. TRBV21-1 is termed a pseudogene. CDR3 length: 18 amino acids. Here the CDR3 DNA reads TGTGCCAGCAGCGCTCAAAGGATTCAGGGGCCGATAAATCAGCCCCAGCATTTT. Translating gives CASSAQRIQGPINQPQHF.

The CDR3 here is CASSEAGVYSGNTIYF. The CDR3 DNA is TGTGCCAGCAGTGAAGCCGGGGTATACTCTGGAAACACCATATATTTT. The chain is built from TRBV6-1 and TRBJ1-3, with unresolved D. The length of the CDR3 is 16 residues. Trimming took 0 bases from V and 0 from J, leaving 9 bases between them. Germline loops: CDR1 MNHNS, CDR2 SASEGT.

V usage is TRBV5-4 and J usage is TRBJ2-1, with TRBD1 matching 7 bases. The ends lost 2 bases at V and 2 bases at J; junction bases unmatched: 1. This CDR3 is 14 amino acids long. The germline V gene encodes CDR1 SGHNT and CDR2 YYREEE (reference sequence). The CDR3 loop is CASSFGTAYNEQFF. CDR3 DNA sequence: TGTGCCAGCAGCTTTGGGACAGCCTACAATGAGCAGTTCTTC.

This rearrangement joins TRBV6-1 to TRBJ1-4; D is unresolved. This CDR3 has 15 amino acids. Trimming pared 5 bases from V and 8 bases from J, leaving 18 bases between. CDR1 and CDR2 (germline): MNHNS, SASEGT. Written as DNA, the CDR3 is TGTGCCAGCAGTCCTTGGGCCGCGGGAGAGGAAAAACTGTTTTTT. Translating it yields CASSPWAAGEEKLFF.

This clone is a singleton in its sample. This chain links TRBV6-1 with TRBJ2-7; D possibly corresponds to TRBD2 (7 bases). Deletions cut 5 bases from V and 6 bases from J, with 20 bases between. Germline V CDR1 and CDR2: MNHNS, SASEGT. This CDR3 has 15 amino acids. DNA of the CDR3: TGTGCCAGCAGTCCTCCGAGGGGGGGGGTGTCCGAGCAGTACTTC. This translates into CASSPPRGGVSEQYF.

This clone was picked up one time. The CDR3 is CASSQFSGGRGETQYF. The DNA of the CDR3 is TGTGCCAGCAGCCAATTCAGTGGGGGGAGAGGGGAGACCCAGTACTTC. V is TRBV5-4 and J is TRBJ2-5, with D possibly being TRBD2 (6 bases). CDR1 is SGHNT, CDR2 YYREEE, per germline (reference sequence). This CDR3 spans 16 amino acids. V lost 4 bases, J lost 5 bases, and 21 bases lay in between.

The genes are TRBV6-6 and TRBJ1-6; possible D gene TRBD1, 6 bases. V was clipped by 5 bases and J by 10 bases, with 18 bases between them. The length of the CDR3 is 15 residues. Germline V gene data show CDR1 as MNHNY and CDR2 as SVGAGI (reference sequence). This chain's CDR3 is CASSTGQSGRSPLHF. The CDR3 DNA follows: TGTGCCAGCAGTACCGGACAGTCTGGGCGGTCACCCCTCCACTTT.

This sequence joins TRBV19 and TRBJ2-2, with 11 bases matching TRBD1. Germline-derived CDR1 and CDR2 are LNHDA and SQIVND (reference sequence). The CDR3 has 14 residues. The J segment lost 7 bases and the V segment lost 5 bases, leaving 3 bases of the junction unmatched. CDR3 sequence: CASSRTGGNGELFF. As DNA, the CDR3 is TGTGCCAGTAGTCGGACAGGGGGCAACGGGGAGCTGTTTTTT.

The V call is TRBV5-8, the J call TRBJ1-2; 7 bases are shared with TRBD1. Unmatched junction bases numbered 12, after V lost 4 bases and J lost 3 bases. Germline V CDR1 and CDR2: SGHTS, YDEGEE. CDR3 length: 16 amino acids. CDR3 region: CASSKGTRQGYYGYTF. CDR3 DNA sequence: TGTGCCAGCAGCAAGGGTACACGACAGGGCTACTATGGCTACACCTTC.

The V gene is TRBV11-1, the J gene TRBJ2-3, with no clear D. V was cut by 1 base and J by 0 bases, with 11 bases left in between. Germline CDR1 and CDR2: SGHAT and FQDESV (reference sequence). The CDR3 consists of 16 residues. CDR3 region: CASSLGATHSTDTQYF. Written as DNA, the CDR3 is TGTGCCAGCAGCTTAGGAGCGACTCATAGCACAGATACGCAGTATTTT.

The chain recombines TRBV6-1 with TRBJ1-1, with a possible D match to TRBD1 (5 bases). Germline V gene lookup returns CDR1 MNHNS and CDR2 SASEGT. V lost 2 bases, J lost 10 bases, and 14 bases lay in between. The CDR3 covers 13 residues. The CDR3 region is CASSESAGWVAFF. CDR3 DNA sequence: TGTGCCAGCAGTGAATCGGCAGGGTGGGTAGCTTTCTTT.

V and J are TRBV7-6 and TRBJ2-2, with 7 nucleotides matching TRBD2. V lost 0 bases, J lost 4 bases, and 5 bases stayed unmatched. CDR3 length equals 16 residues. Looked up from germline, CDR1 is SGHVS and CDR2 is FNYEAQ. The CDR3 sequence is CASSLAGGISTGELFF. The CDR3 nucleotides are TGTGCCAGCAGCTTAGCGGGGGGGATAAGCACCGGGGAGCTGTTTTTT. Supplemented by reference TRBV7-6 and TRBJ2-2, the full variable domain reads GAGVSQSPRYKVTKRGQDVALRCDPISGHVSLYWYRQALGQGPEFLTYFNYEAQQDKSGLPNDRFSAERPEGSISTLTIQRTEQRDSAMYRCASSLAGGISTGELFFGEGSRLTVL.

The rearrangement joins TRBV6-5 to TRBJ2-1, with a tentative D call TRBD2 (6 bases). This CDR3 region has 15 residues. Trimming pared 6 bases from V and 7 bases from J, leaving 19 bases between. CDR1 and CDR2 (germline): MNHEY, SVGAGI. The CDR3 reads CASSLSSGGLNEQFF. The CDR3 DNA sequence: TGTGCCAGCAGCCTCTCATCCGGGGGTTTGAATGAGCAGTTCTTC.

The J gene is TRBJ2-2, the V gene TRBV5-5; no firm D call. The germline CDR1 and CDR2 sequences are SGHKS and YYEKEE (reference sequence). With 2 bases removed from V and 3 bases from J, the gap between germline ends came to 5 bases. The CDR3 totals 13 residues. In DNA form, the CDR3 reads TGTGCCAGCAGCTTACAGTACACCGGGGAGCTGTTTTTT. Translating gives CASSLQYTGELFF.